Shown below are 14 T cell receptor beta chains from a single sample sequenced in a study of T cell repertoires in cytomegalovirus infection. No cognate antigen is known for these TCRs. TCRdb reprocessed the reads via MiXCR and lists one record per CDR3 protein. The repertoire holds some 800,000 distinct CDR3 sequences, with less than 35% as singletons. This specimen consisted of cultured CD8+ T cells from PBMCs, obtained from culture after CMV antigen stimulation. All receptors derive from a human donor in good health (CMV status not recorded). Some clones in this sample may be carry-over from other donors' samples.

This clonotype showed up just a few times. This chain links TRBV5-1 with TRBJ1-1; D uncertain. V was trimmed by 4 bases and J by 1 base, leaving 14 bases between them. This CDR3 is 15 amino acids long. Germline V gene data show CDR1 as SGHRS and CDR2 as YFSETQ. CDR3 nucleotides: TGCGCCAGCAGCATGGACCCCTCTGGGAACACTGAAGCTTTCTTT. Its protein is CASSMDPSGNTEAFF.

This clonotype was observed many times. CDR3 DNA sequence: TGTGCCAGCAGCCCCTGGCAGGAATATAATTCACCCCTCCACTTT. It is translated as CASSPWQEYNSPLHF. This rearrangement joins TRBV7-8 to TRBJ1-6; no clear D. Deletions cut 5 bases from V and 4 bases from J, with 12 bases between. Germline V gene lookup returns CDR1 SGHVS and CDR2 FQNEAQ. The CDR3 contains 15 residues.

The V gene is TRBV27, the J gene TRBJ1-2; possibly TRBD1 for D (6 bases). Between the trimmed V and J ends, which lost 5 bases and 8 bases, there was a span of 21 bases. CDR1 is MNHEY and CDR2 is SMNVEV in the germline V gene (reference sequence). The CDR3 extends over 15 amino acids. In DNA, the CDR3 is TGTGCCAGCAGTCCTGGGTGGGGGCCGCCAGGAGGCTACACCTTC. As protein: CASSPGWGPPGGYTF.

There are many counts of this clonotype. The gene calls are TRBV7-8 and TRBJ2-2, with D unresolved. Germline assignment: CDR1 SGHVS and CDR2 FQNEAQ. Trimming removed 5 bases from V and 5 bases from J, with 9 bases in between. CDR3 size: 13 residues. This chain's CDR3 is CASSPLGTGELFF. CDR3 DNA sequence: TGTGCCAGCAGCCCCTTGGGGACCGGGGAGCTGTTTTTT.

The chain joins TRBV10-2 to TRBJ2-7; D is perhaps TRBD1 or TRBD2 (6 bases each). Germline values: CDR1 WSHSY, CDR2 SAAADI. V was clipped by 2 bases and J by 10 bases, with 18 bases between them. The CDR3 covers 14 residues. The CDR3 region is CASSEGFQGTHQYV. The CDR3 bases are TGCGCCAGCAGTGAGGGTTTTCAGGGGACTCACCAGTACGTC.

The rearrangement joins TRBV7-2 to TRBJ2-7; 8 nucleotides agree with TRBD2. V shed 2 bases, J shed 4 bases, and the junction held 4 bases outside the gene matches. This CDR3 spans 14 amino acids. Germline-derived CDR1 and CDR2 are SGHTA and FQGNSA. CDR3 protein: CASSLFAGGYEQYF. CDR3 nucleotides: TGTGCCAGCAGCTTATTTGCGGGGGGTTACGAGCAGTACTTC.

This clonotype was observed at least ten times. The DNA for the CDR3 is TGTGCCAGCAGCCCAACCCCGGGAAACTCTGGAAACACCATATATTTT. It yields the protein CASSPTPGNSGNTIYF. The V gene is TRBV7-6, the J gene TRBJ1-3; no firm D call. The V gene's germline CDR1 is SGHVS and CDR2 FNYEAQ. The CDR3 runs to 16 residues. Trimming removed 5 bases from V and 0 bases from J, with 14 bases in between.

This clonotype was detected many times. This chain connects TRBV12-3 or TRBV12-4 to TRBJ2-7; D not certain. The CDR3 is 15 residues long. V was clipped by 0 bases and J by 2 bases, with 11 bases between them. The CDR3 coding sequence is TGTGCCAGCAGTTTAGCAGCCGGACGGCCCTACGAGCAGTACTTC. Translated: CASSLAAGRPYEQYF.

This clonotype occurred once. Germline is not matched at one junction end, which may reflect a read error. The chain combines TRBV10-3 with TRBJ1-3; 11 positions agree with TRBD1. Germline-derived CDR1 and CDR2 are ENHRY and SYGVKD. The CDR3 spans 15 residues. The CDR3 sequence: CAISRDRGSGNTMYF. The CDR3, as DNA: TGTGCCATCAGCCGGGACAGGGGGTCTGGAAACACCATGTATTTT.

The chain links TRBV15 to TRBJ1-2; D is unresolved. Trimming took off 0 bases at V and 4 bases at J, with 6 bases between the two ends. Germline V gene lookup returns CDR1 LNHNV and CDR2 YYDKDF (reference sequence). The CDR3 contains 13 residues. The CDR3 bases are TGTGCCACCAGCAGAGATCCCCCCTATGGCTACACCTTC. This gives the protein CATSRDPPYGYTF.

The V call is TRBV6-5, the J call TRBJ2-3; 7 nucleotides match TRBD1. This CDR3 spans 15 amino acids. V shed 4 bases and J 4 bases; nucleotides not matched to a gene: 8. Per germline, CDR1 MNHEY and CDR2 SVGAGI. The CDR3 sequence: CASSFRQGEPDTQYF. In nucleotides, the CDR3 is TGTGCCAGCAGTTTTCGACAGGGCGAGCCAGATACGCAGTATTTT.

The J gene is TRBJ2-7, the V gene TRBV20-1, with a tentative D call TRBD1 (6 bases). This CDR3 is built from 16 residues. The V gene lost 2 bases and the J gene lost 3 bases, with 20 bases spanning the gap. The V gene's germline CDR1 is DFQATT and CDR2 SNEGSKA (reference sequence). In DNA form, the CDR3 reads TGCAGTGCTAGACCGGAATCACCGGGACATATCTACGAGCAGTACTTC. It yields the protein CSARPESPGHIYEQYF.

This clonotype appeared a few times. The gene calls are TRBV20-1 and TRBJ2-2; 9 positions match TRBD2. The germline CDR1 and CDR2 sequences are DFQATT and SNEGSKA (reference sequence). The length of the CDR3 is 17 residues. After removal of 0 bases from V and 5 bases from J, the junction contained 10 bases not matched to a gene. The CDR3 DNA sequence: TGCAGTGCTAGAGATGCGGTAGCGGGGGAGCTTACCGGGGAGCTGTTTTTT. Its translation is CSARDAVAGELTGELFF.

This clonotype was seen a few times. The rearrangement uses TRBV6-6 and TRBJ2-3; D is perhaps TRBD1 (7 bases). Germline V lookup: CDR1 MNHNY, CDR2 SVGAGI (reference sequence). The CDR3 runs 15 residues. The germline V and J ends were trimmed by 0 bases and 5 bases, with 12 bases remaining between them. CDR3 in amino acids: CASSYSVQGGDTQYF. CDR3 sequence (DNA): TGTGCCAGCAGTTACTCTGTGCAGGGGGGAGATACGCAGTATTTT.